The 17 T cell receptor beta chains listed next were all sequenced from one sample in a study of patients and donors after allogeneic stem cell transplantation. TCRdb passed the RT-PCR reads through MiXCR, listing each CDR3 protein once. The sample contains under 200,000 distinct CDR3 sequences, approximately 28% of which appear only once. Sequencing was done on a sample of blood, either unsorted or a sorted T cell fraction (not recorded which). The receptor set was obtained from a human donor who was either an allogeneic HSCT recipient or a stem cell or donor lymphocyte infusion donor (not recorded which). It is not recorded whose cells these are; they may come from a transplant donor.

This chain connects TRBV30 to TRBJ1-5; 12 bases are shared with TRBD1. The CDR3 is 13 residues long. Per germline, CDR1 GTSNPN and CDR2 SVGIG (reference sequence). V shed 5 bases, J shed 6 bases, and the junction held 2 bases outside the gene matches. For the CDR3, the DNA is TGTGCCTGGGGGACAGGGGGCTCTCAGCCCCAGCATTTT. Translating it yields CAWGTGGSQPQHF.

V usage is TRBV20-1 and J usage is TRBJ2-4, with D tentatively TRBD1 (5 bases). Germline V gives CDR1 DFQATT, CDR2 SNEGSKA (reference sequence). The CDR3 is made up of 14 amino acids. Deletions cut 1 base from V and 2 bases from J, with 9 bases between. The CDR3 here is CSARVPGTKNIQYF. CDR3 nucleotides: TGCAGTGCTAGAGTGCCAGGGACCAAAAACATTCAGTACTTC.

J is TRBJ2-3 and V is TRBV4-3; 7 bases map to TRBD2. The V gene's germline CDR1 is LGHNA and CDR2 YSLEER. CDR3 length: 16 residues. The trim removed 4 bases at V and 4 bases at J, leaving 11 bases unmatched. The CDR3, as DNA: TGCGCCAGCAGCCCCCGGGGGGTGGGACGGGCAGATACGCAGTATTTT. Encoded protein: CASSPRGVGRADTQYF.

V gene TRBV29-1 combines with J gene TRBJ1-2, with D perhaps TRBD1 (5 bases). Trimming took off 5 bases at V and 0 bases at J, with 13 bases between the two ends. This CDR3 region has 14 residues. Germline lookup yields CDR1 SQVTM and CDR2 ANQGSEA. This CDR3 is CSVSRDRANYGYTF. CDR3 DNA: TGCAGCGTTTCCCGGGACCGAGCTAACTATGGCTACACCTTC.

The chain links TRBV3-1 to TRBJ1-3, with D perhaps TRBD1 (6 bases). The CDR3 has 15 residues. CDR1 is LGHDT and CDR2 is YNNKEL in the germline V gene (reference sequence). V dropped 3 bases and J dropped 4 bases, with 13 bases sitting between them. The CDR3, as DNA: TGTGCCAGCAGCCACAGCCAGGGGTACGGAAACACCATATATTTT. This encodes CASSHSQGYGNTIYF.

This clonotype came up a few times. This chain connects TRBV7-2 to TRBJ1-2; possible D gene TRBD1, 6 bases. The V end lost 1 base, the J end lost 4 bases, and 16 bases lay between the germline ends. This CDR3 is built from 16 residues. Germline values: CDR1 SGHTA, CDR2 FQGNSA. CDR3 amino acids: CASSLVNRDKTYGYTF. The DNA for the CDR3 is TGTGCCAGCAGCTTAGTTAACCGGGACAAGACCTATGGCTACACCTTC. Full variable domain (rest looked up from reference TRBV7-2 and TRBJ1-2): GAGVSQSPSNKVTEKGKDVELRCDPISGHTALYWYRQSLGQGLEFLIYFQGNSAPDKSGLPSDRFSAERTGGSVSTLTIQRTQQEDSAVYLCASSLVNRDKTYGYTFGSGTRLTVV.

The V call is TRBV24-1, the J call TRBJ1-4; D may be TRBD1 (6 bases). CDR1 is KGHDR, CDR2 SFDVKD, per germline. Trimming left V 3 bases short and J 10 bases short, with 14 bases between. The CDR3 is made up of 14 amino acids. The CDR3 loop is CATSDNLQGGKLFF. The CDR3 DNA sequence: TGTGCCACCAGTGATAACCTACAAGGGGGAAAACTGTTTTTT.

The V call is TRBV7-9, the J call TRBJ2-5; D uncertain. This CDR3 contains 14 residues. Germline CDR1 and CDR2: SEHNR and FQNEAQ (reference sequence). Trimming stripped 5 bases from V and 5 bases from J, with 15 bases between. Here the CDR3 reads CASSPGPPPETQYF. The CDR3 bases are TGTGCCAGCAGCCCGGGCCCCCCTCCGGAGACCCAGTACTTC.

The chain combines TRBV6-5 with TRBJ1-5, with D unresolved. The V end lost 5 bases, the J end lost 4 bases, and 9 bases lay between the germline ends. The CDR3 totals 13 residues. CDR1 is MNHEY, CDR2 SVGAGI, per germline. In DNA form, the CDR3 reads TGTGCCAGCAGTACCCAAGGAAATCAGCCCCAGCATTTT. Translation: CASSTQGNQPQHF.

There are a few counts of this clonotype. The V gene is TRBV3-1, the J gene TRBJ2-3; the D gene is possibly TRBD2 (5 bases). Trimming shortened V by 2 bases and J by 14 bases, and 14 bases separated the two germline ends. The CDR3 extends over 12 amino acids. The V gene's germline CDR1 is LGHDT and CDR2 YNNKEL (reference sequence). CDR3 DNA: TGTGCCAGCAGCCAAAGTGCGGGCCCACCGTATTTT. Its protein is CASSQSAGPPYF.

This clonotype was recorded a few times. V is TRBV20-1 and J is TRBJ1-5, with 7 bases matching TRBD1. J was trimmed by 6 bases and V by 3 bases; bases with no gene match: 5. CDR1 is DFQATT and CDR2 is SNEGSKA in the germline V gene (reference sequence). The CDR3 runs 13 residues. The CDR3 loop is CSASAQGIQPQHF. The CDR3 DNA is TGCAGTGCTAGTGCACAGGGGATTCAGCCCCAGCATTTT.

The V gene is TRBV6-6, the J gene TRBJ1-1; perhaps TRBD1 as D (5 bases). The ends were cut back, 6 bases at V and 7 bases at J, with 9 bases in the middle. This CDR3 comprises 11 residues. Germline V gives CDR1 MNHNY, CDR2 SVGAGI (reference sequence). The CDR3 is CASRGGSEAFF. CDR3 sequence (DNA): TGTGCCAGCAGGGGGGGGAGTGAAGCTTTCTTT.

This clonotype was counted a few times. The CDR3 protein is CASRGLGDTYEQYF. Written as DNA, the CDR3 is TGTGCCAGCAGGGGGCTAGGGGATACCTACGAGCAGTACTTC. The chain joins TRBV27 to TRBJ2-7, with D possibly TRBD1 on 5 matching bases. CDR3 length: 14 amino acids. Germline-derived CDR1 and CDR2 are MNHEY and SMNVEV (reference sequence). Trimming left V 6 bases short and J 2 bases short, with 14 bases between.

The V gene is TRBV20-1, the J gene TRBJ1-2, with D unclear. The ends were cut back, 2 bases at V and 1 base at J, with 8 bases in the middle. Per the germline V gene, CDR1 is DFQATT and CDR2 is SNEGSKA (reference sequence). CDR3 length equals 13 residues. The CDR3 protein is CSARIPNNYGYTF. CDR3 DNA: TGCAGTGCTAGAATTCCTAATAACTATGGCTACACCTTC.

This clonotype has ten or more counts. The V and J genes are TRBV12-3 or TRBV12-4 and TRBJ1-4; D possibly corresponds to TRBD1 (6 bases). V lost 4 bases and J lost 8, with 20 bases in between. The CDR3 contains 16 residues. The CDR3 protein is CASSSRRGGGREKLFF. The CDR3 DNA follows: TGTGCCAGCAGTTCCCGTCGCGGGGGCGGTCGAGAAAAACTGTTTTTT.

CDR3: CALSGETQYF. Written as DNA, the CDR3 is TGTGCCTTAAGCGGGGAGACCCAGTACTTC. V is TRBV2 and J is TRBJ2-5; tentative D call: TRBD2 (6 bases). The CDR3 length is 10 residues. Trimming took off 11 bases at V and 5 bases at J, with 9 bases between the two ends. Looked up from germline, CDR1 is SNHLY and CDR2 is FYNNEI. Drawing the rest from reference TRBV2 and TRBJ2-5, the complete variable domain is EPEVTQTPSHQVTQMGQEVILRCVPISNHLYFYWYRQILGQKVEFLVSFYNNEISEKSEIFDDQFSVERPDGSNFTLKIRSTKLEDSAMYFCALSGETQYFGPGTRLLVL.

The CDR3 loop reads CASSIGYNEQFF. CDR3 DNA: TGCGCCAGCAGCATAGGATACAATGAGCAGTTCTTC. The rearrangement uses TRBV5-1 and TRBJ2-1, with D hard to call. The germline V and J ends were trimmed by 4 bases and 4 bases, with 6 bases remaining between them. The CDR3 runs 12 residues. Per germline, CDR1 SGHRS and CDR2 YFSETQ.